This T cell receptor beta chain was captured by sequencing in a study of cytotoxic CD8 clonotypes in ibrutinib-treated CLL (dated by TCRdb to the early 2020s). Background for the entire study: The cohort had about a dozen relapsed/refractory and more than 14 treatment-naive patients; 17 were IGHV unmutated. Every sample from remission and from progressive disease was obtained while the patients were still on ibrutinib. Longitudinal samples were available for about 30% of the roughly 86 trial participants. Cryopreserved peripheral blood mononuclear cells were collected before treatment, at response, and at either disease progression or sustained remission. Samples averaged about 260,000 productive templates and 80,000 to 100,000 productive rearrangements. Partial responses were observed in about 24 patients and complete responses in 2; after a median follow-up of around 64 months, remission was maintained in about 15 patients and progression was observed in some twelve. Response samples were taken after a median of 12 months on treatment, ranging from about 6 to 40 months.

In regard to this clone: Its antigen target is currently unknown. No much larger clone exists at a distance of one base, and base qualities are not known.

On a MiSeq, deep resolution sequencing aimed for a depth between 1 in 1 million and 1 in 200,000 T cells, with each clonotype covered approximately 10x on average. The immunoSEQ hsTCRB Kit was used to generate the TCR beta libraries. In the paper's pipeline: Data were analyzed with ImmunoSEQ Data Assistant and ImmunoSEQ Analyzer, with V, D and J genes assigned per IMGT definitions. Clonality, which ranges from 0 to 1, was calculated as one minus the normalized Shannon entropy of productive rearrangement frequencies. Only overrepresented clonotypes making up at least 0.05% of each patient's repertoire were included in the public clonotype analysis. Thirteen repertoires from age-matched healthy donors, obtained from immuneACCESS, served as clonality controls. Drawn from immuneACCESS, this table holds only the in-frame rearrangements with V and J called that TCRdb kept. Clones are partly lost; checked studies trace under half to an unresolved V gene and leave the rest unexplained. V and J calls and clone size are those listed in that table; D and trimming were worked out from the DNA. The sample records almost 250,000 clones, less than 75% of which are singletons. The ten top clones hold roughly 15% of the sample.

From V the trimming removes 4 bases and from J it removes 5 bases, while the gene matches leave 6 bases of the junction unaccounted for. The germline V gene sets CDR1 to MNHEY and CDR2 to SVGAGI. The CDR3 holds 15 amino acids from the cysteine to the phenylalanine. Of the read, only the CDR3 DNA is kept; its 45 bases are in frame from base 1. Overall study outcomes, separate from this receptor: Clonality rose at ibrutinib response, remained stable during sustained remission, and dropped back toward baseline at progression. Lymph node repertoires were not examined, and the timing of sampling was not matched between patients in sustained remission and those whose disease progressed. At baseline, clonality was higher than in age-matched healthy donors and showed a strong correlation with circulating CD8+ T-cell counts. Public clonotypes were rare and either shrank or stayed stable during treatment, and the rise in clonality at ibrutinib response reflected expansion of private clonotypes.

The sample's time point label, in plain terms: roughly 2 years on ibrutinib. For TCR beta library preparation, 1.5 to 2.5 micrograms of genomic DNA was extracted from cryopreserved PBMCs. High-throughput TCR beta sequencing was performed on longitudinal blood samples from CLL patients receiving ibrutinib monotherapy. Patients were enrolled in a phase 2 open-label single-center ibrutinib monotherapy trial. The sample here was PBMCs, taken after 24 months of ibrutinib treatment. This receptor was obtained from a human donor with chronic lymphocytic leukemia. This sequence uses TRBV6-5 and TRBJ2-7; a stretch of 12 junction bases matches TRBD2. The CDR3 amino acid sequence is: CASSSSGRAWDEQYF. The DNA reads TGTGCCAGCAGTTCTAGCGGGAGGGCCTGGGACGAGCAGTACTTC.